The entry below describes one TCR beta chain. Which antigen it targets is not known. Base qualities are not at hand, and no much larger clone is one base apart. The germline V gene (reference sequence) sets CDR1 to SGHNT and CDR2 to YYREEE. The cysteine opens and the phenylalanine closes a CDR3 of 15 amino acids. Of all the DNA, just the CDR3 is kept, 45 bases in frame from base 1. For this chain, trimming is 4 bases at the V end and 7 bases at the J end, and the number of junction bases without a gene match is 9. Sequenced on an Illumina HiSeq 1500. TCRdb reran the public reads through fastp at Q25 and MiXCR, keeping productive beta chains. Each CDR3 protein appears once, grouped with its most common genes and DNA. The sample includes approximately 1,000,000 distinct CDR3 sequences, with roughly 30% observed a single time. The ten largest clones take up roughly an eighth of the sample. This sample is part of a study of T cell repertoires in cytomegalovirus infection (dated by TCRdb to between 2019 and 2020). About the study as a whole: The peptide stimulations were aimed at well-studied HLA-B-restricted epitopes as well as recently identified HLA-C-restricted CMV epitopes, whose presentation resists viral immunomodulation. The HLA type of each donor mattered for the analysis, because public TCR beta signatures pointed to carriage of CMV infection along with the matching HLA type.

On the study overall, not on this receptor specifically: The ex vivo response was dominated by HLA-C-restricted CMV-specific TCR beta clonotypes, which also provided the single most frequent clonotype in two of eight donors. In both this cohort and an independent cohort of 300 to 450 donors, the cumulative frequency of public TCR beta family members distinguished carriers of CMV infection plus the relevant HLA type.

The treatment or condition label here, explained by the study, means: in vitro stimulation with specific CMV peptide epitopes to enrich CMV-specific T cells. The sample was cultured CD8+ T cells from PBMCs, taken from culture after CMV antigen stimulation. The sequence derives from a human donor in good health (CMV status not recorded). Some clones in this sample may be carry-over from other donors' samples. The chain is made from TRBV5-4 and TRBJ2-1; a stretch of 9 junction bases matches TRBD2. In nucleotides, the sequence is TGTGCCAGCAGCGGGGGACTAGCTGATATTAATGAGCAGTTCTTC. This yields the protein CASSGGLADINEQFF.